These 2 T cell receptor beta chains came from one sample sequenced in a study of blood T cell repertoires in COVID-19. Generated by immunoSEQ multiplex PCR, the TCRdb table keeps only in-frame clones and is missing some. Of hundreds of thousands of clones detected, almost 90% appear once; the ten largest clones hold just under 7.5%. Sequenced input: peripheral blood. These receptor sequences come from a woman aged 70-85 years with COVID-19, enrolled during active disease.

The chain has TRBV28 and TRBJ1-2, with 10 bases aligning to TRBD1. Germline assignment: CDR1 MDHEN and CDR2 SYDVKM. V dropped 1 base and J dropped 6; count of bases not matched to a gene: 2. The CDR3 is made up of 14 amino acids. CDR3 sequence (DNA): TGTGCCAGCAGTTTATTGACAGGGGGCGATGGCTACACCTTC. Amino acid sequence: CASSLLTGGDGYTF.

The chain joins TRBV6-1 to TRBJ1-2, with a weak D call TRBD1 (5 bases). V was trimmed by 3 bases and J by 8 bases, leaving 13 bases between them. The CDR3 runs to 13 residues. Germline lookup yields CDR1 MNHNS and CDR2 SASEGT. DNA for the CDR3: TGTGCCAGCAGTGACCCAGGGTCGATGGGCTACACCTTC. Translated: CASSDPGSMGYTF.